These T cell receptor beta chains were read from a single sample in a study of OX40 agonist ivuxolimab in advanced cancers. Measured with immunoSEQ multiplex PCR; TCRdb has only the in-frame clones, and not every one. The sample contains fewer than 95,000 clones, more than 85% of which appear only once. Source: CD4+ or CD8+ T cells sorted from blood, taken in a trial of the OX40 agonist ivuxolimab. Receptor source: an adult with an advanced solid tumor such as melanoma, head and neck, liver or kidney cancer. CDR3s include the opening cysteine and the closing phenylalanine or tryptophan. The order of the fields is V gene, clone size, J gene, D gene, CDR3 DNA, CDR3 protein. A D gene is named only where the DNA matches it firmly. Size values are once, few and many counts, or a class for expanded clones, and some rows have none.

>TRBV19|.|TRBJ2-1|.
TGTGCCAGTAGTATAGATACAGCCTCGGCTGAGCAGTTCTTC
CASSIDTASAEQFF
>TRBV29-1|.|TRBJ2-1|.
TGCAGCGTTGAGAGGAATGAGCAGTTCTTC
CSVERNEQFF
>TRBV6-5|.|TRBJ2-5|TRBD2
TGTGCCAGCAGTCAGACTAGCGGGAGAGGGGAGACCCAGTACTTC
CASSQTSGRGETQYF
>TRBV6-1|.|TRBJ1-5|.
TGTGCCACCACTAAAAGTGGTGAGGTGAGACAGCCCCAGCATTTT
CATTKSGEVRQPQHF
>TRBV7-8|.|TRBJ2-5|TRBD2
TGTGCCAGCAGCGAAATTGGCGGGGGGAAAGAGACCCAGTACTTC
CASSEIGGGKETQYF
>TRBV6-1|once|TRBJ1-2|.
TGTGCCAGCAGTGACCCCCGGGACACCTATGGCTACACCTTC
CASSDPRDTYGYTF
>TRBV4-1|.|TRBJ2-1|TRBD2
TGCGCCAGCAGCCAGACTAGCGGGAGGGGTAATGAGCAGTTCTTC
CASSQTSGRGNEQFF
>TRBV27|.|TRBJ1-2|.
TGTGCCAGCAGTTCCCGACCCGGGGGGTACTATGGCTACACCTTC
CASSSRPGGYYGYTF
>TRBV7-2|.|TRBJ2-5|TRBD1
TGTGCCAGCAGCTCCCGGGACAGGTACCCGGAGACCCAGTACTTC
CASSSRDRYPETQYF
>TRBV6-6|.|TRBJ2-3|TRBD1
TGTGCCAGCATCCCACAGGGGTTCAGCACAGATACGCAGTATTTT
CASIPQGFSTDTQYF
>TRBV19|.|TRBJ2-1|TRBD2
TGTGCCAGTAGTCTCACAGGACTAGCGGGAGTTTGGGATGAGCAGTTCTTC
CASSLTGLAGVWDEQFF